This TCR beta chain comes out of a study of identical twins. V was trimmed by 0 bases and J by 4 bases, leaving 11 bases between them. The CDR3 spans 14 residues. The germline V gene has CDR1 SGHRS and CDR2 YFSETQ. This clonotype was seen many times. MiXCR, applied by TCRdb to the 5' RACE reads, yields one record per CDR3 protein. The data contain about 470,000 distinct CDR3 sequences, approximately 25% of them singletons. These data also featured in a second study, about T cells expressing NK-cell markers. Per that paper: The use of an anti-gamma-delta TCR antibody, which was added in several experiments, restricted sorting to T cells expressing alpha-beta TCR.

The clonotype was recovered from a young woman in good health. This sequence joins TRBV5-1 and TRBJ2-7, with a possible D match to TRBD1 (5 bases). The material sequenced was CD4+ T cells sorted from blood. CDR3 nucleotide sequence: TGCGCCAGCAGCTTGGAGTACAGGAAATACGAGCAGTACTTC. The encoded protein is CASSLEYRKYEQYF.